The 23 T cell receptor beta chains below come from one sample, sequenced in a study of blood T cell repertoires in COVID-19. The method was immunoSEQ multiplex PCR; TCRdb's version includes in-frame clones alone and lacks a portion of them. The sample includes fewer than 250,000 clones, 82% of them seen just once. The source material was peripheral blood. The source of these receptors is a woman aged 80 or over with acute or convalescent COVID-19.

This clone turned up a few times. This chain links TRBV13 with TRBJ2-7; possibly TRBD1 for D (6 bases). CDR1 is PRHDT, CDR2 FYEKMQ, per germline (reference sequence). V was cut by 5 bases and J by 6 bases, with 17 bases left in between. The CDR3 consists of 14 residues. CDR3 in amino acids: CASSARTEIFEQYF. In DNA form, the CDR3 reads TGTGCCAGCAGCGCCAGGACAGAGATTTTCGAGCAGTACTTC.

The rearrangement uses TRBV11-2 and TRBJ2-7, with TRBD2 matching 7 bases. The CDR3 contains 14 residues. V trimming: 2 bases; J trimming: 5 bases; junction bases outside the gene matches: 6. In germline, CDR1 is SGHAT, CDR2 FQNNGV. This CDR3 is CASSLQRGGDEQYF. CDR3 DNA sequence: TGTGCCAGCAGCTTACAGCGGGGAGGTGACGAGCAGTACTTC.

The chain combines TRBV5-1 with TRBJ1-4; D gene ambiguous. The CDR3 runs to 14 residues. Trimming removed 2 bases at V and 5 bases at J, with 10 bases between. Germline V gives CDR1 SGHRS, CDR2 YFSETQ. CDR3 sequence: CASSFGEKNEKLFF. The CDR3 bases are TGCGCCAGCAGCTTCGGGGAGAAGAATGAAAAACTGTTTTTT.

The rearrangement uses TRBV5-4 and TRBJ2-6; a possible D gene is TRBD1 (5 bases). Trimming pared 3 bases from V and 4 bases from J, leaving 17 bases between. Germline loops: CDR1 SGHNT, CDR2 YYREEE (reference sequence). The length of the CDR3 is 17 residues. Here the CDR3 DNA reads TGTGCCAGCAGCTCTAATATCAGGGTCTCAGGGGCCAACGTCCTGACTTTC. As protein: CASSSNIRVSGANVLTF.

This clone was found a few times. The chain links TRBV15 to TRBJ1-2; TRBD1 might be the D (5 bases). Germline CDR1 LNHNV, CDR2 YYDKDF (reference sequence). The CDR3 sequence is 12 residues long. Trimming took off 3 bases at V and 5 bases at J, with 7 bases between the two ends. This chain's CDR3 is CATSSAGYGYTF. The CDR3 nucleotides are TGTGCCACCAGCAGTGCAGGGTATGGCTACACCTTC.

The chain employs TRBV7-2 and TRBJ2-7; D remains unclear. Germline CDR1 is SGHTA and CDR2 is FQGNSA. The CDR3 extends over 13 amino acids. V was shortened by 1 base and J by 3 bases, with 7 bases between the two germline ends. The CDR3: CASSLGSNYEQYF. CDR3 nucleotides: TGTGCCAGCAGCTTAGGGAGTAACTACGAGCAGTACTTC.

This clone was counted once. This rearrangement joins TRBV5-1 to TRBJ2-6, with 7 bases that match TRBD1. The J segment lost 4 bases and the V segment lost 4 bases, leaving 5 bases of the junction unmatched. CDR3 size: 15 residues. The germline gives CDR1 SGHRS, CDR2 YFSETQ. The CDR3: CASSEQGLGANVLTF. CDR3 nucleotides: TGCGCCAGCAGCGAACAGGGGCTAGGGGCCAACGTCCTGACTTTC. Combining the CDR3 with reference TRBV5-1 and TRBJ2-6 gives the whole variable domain KAGVTQTPRYLIKTRGQQVTLSCSPISGHRSVSWYQQTPGQGLQFLFEYFSETQRNKGNFPGRFSGRQFSNSRSEMNVSTLELGDSALYLCASSEQGLGANVLTFGAGSRLTVL.

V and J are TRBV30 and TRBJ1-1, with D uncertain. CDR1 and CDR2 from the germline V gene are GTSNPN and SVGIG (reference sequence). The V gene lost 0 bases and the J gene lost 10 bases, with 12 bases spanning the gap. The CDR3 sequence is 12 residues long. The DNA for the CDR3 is TGTGCCTGGAGTGTGACCGGGTTGGGAGCTTTCTTT. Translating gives CAWSVTGLGAFF.

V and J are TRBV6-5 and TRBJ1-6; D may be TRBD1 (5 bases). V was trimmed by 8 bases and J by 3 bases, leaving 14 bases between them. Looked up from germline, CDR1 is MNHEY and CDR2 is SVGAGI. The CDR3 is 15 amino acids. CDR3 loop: CASLGSGGYNSPLHF. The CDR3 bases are TGTGCCAGCTTGGGATCCGGGGGCTATAATTCACCCCTCCACTTT.

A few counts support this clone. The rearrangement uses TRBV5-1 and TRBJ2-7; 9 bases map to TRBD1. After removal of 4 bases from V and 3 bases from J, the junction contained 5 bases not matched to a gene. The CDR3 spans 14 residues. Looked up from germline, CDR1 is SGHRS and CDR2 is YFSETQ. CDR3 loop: CASSTPGQGYEQYF. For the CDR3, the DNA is TGCGCCAGCAGCACACCGGGACAGGGCTACGAGCAGTACTTC. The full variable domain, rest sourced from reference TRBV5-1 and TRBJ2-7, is KAGVTQTPRYLIKTRGQQVTLSCSPISGHRSVSWYQQTPGQGLQFLFEYFSETQRNKGNFPGRFSGRQFSNSRSEMNVSTLELGDSALYLCASSTPGQGYEQYFGPGTRLTVT.

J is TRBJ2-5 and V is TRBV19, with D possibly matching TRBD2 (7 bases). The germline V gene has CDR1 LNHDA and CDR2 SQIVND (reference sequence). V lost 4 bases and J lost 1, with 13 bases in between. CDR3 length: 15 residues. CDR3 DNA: TGTGCCAGTAGTAGGAGGGGGGGCGTCCAAGAGACCCAGTACTTC. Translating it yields CASSRRGGVQETQYF.

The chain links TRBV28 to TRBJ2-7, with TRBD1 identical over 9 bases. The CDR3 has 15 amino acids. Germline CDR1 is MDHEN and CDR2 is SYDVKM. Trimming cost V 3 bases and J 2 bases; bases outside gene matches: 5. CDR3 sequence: CASSLGDRATYEQYF. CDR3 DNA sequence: TGTGCCAGCAGTTTGGGGGACAGGGCTACCTACGAGCAGTACTTC. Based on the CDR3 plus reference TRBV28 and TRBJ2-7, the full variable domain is DVKVTQSSRYLVKRTGEKVFLECVQDMDHENMFWYRQDPGLGLRLIYFSYDVKMKEKGDIPEGYSVSREKKERFSLILESASTNQTSMYLCASSLGDRATYEQYFGPGTRLTVT.

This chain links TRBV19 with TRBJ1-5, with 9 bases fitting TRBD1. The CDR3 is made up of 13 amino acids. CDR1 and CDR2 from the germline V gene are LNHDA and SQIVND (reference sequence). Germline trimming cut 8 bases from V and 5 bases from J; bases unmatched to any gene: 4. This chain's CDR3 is CASADRGDQPQHF. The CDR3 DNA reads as TGTGCCAGTGCGGACAGGGGAGATCAGCCCCAGCATTTT.

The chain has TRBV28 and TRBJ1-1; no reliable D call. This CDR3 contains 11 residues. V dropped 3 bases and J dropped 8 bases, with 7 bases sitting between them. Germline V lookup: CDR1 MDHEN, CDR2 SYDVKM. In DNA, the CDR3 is TGTGCCAGCAGTTTTTTCCAGGAAGCTTTCTTT. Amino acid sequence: CASSFFQEAFF.

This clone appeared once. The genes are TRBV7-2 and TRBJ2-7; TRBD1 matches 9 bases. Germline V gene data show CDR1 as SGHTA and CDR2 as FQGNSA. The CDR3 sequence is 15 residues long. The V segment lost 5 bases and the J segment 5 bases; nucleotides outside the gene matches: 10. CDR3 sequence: CASSPTRDRVHEQYF. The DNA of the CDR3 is TGTGCCAGCAGCCCCACCCGGGACAGGGTCCACGAGCAGTACTTC.

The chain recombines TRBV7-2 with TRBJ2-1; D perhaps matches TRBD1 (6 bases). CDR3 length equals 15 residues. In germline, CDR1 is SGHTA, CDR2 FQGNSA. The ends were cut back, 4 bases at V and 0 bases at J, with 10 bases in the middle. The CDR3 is CASSWDKSSYNEQFF. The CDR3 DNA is TGTGCCAGCAGCTGGGACAAGAGCTCCTACAATGAGCAGTTCTTC.

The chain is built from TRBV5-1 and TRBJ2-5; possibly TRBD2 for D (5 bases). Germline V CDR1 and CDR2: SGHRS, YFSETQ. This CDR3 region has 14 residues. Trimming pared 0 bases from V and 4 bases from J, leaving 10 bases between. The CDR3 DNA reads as TGCGCCAGCAGCTTGGGGCAGGCGGGAGAGACCCAGTACTTC. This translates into CASSLGQAGETQYF.

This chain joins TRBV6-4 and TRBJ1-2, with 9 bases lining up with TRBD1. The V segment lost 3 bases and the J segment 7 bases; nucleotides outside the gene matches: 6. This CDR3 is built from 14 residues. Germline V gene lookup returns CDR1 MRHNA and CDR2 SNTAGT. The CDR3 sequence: CASSELTGGLGYTF. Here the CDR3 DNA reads TGTGCCAGCAGTGAACTTACAGGGGGCCTTGGCTACACCTTC.

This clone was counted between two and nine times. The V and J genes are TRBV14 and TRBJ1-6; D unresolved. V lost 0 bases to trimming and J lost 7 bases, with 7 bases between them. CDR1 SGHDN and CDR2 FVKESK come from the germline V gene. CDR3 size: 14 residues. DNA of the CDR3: TGTGCCAGCAGCCAAGATACCGGGAATTCACCCCTCCACTTT. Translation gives CASSQDTGNSPLHF.

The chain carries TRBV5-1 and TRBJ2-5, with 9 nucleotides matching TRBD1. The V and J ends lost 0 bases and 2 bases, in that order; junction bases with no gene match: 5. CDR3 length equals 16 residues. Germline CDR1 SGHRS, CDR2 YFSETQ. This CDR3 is CASSLAMTGGQETQYF. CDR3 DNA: TGCGCCAGCAGCTTGGCCATGACAGGGGGTCAAGAGACCCAGTACTTC. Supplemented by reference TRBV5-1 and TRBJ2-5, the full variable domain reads KAGVTQTPRYLIKTRGQQVTLSCSPISGHRSVSWYQQTPGQGLQFLFEYFSETQRNKGNFPGRFSGRQFSNSRSEMNVSTLELGDSALYLCASSLAMTGGQETQYFGPGTRLLVL.

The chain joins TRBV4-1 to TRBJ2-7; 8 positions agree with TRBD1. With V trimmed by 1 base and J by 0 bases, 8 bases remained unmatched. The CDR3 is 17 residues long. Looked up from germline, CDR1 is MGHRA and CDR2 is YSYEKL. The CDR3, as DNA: TGCGCCAGCAGCCAAGCTCCCAGGACAGGGCCCTCCTACGAGCAGTACTTC. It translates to CASSQAPRTGPSYEQYF.

The chain's CDR3 is CASGRQGYGYTF. DNA for the CDR3: TGTGCCAGTGGACGACAGGGCTATGGCTACACCTTC. The V call is TRBV19, the J call TRBJ1-2, with 7 bases lining up with TRBD1. The germline V gene encodes CDR1 LNHDA and CDR2 SQIVND (reference sequence). V shed 8 bases, J shed 4 bases, and the junction held 4 bases outside the gene matches. The CDR3 contains 12 residues.

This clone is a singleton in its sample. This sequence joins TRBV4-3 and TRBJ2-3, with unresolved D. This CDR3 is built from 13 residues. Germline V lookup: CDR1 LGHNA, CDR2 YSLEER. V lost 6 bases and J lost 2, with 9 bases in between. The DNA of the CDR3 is TGCGCCAGCAGTCTAACCTACACAGATACGCAGTATTTT. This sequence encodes CASSLTYTDTQYF.